What follows are 22 T cell receptor beta chains derived from one specimen sequenced in a study of cytomegalovirus exposure and HLA in healthy donors. Only in-frame clones appear in the TCRdb table, and some are missing; sequencing was by immunoSEQ multiplex PCR. The sample carries hundreds of thousands of clones, approximately 90% recorded once. Sequences were obtained from PBMCs. The source of these receptors is a woman between 18 and 29 years old in good health and CMV-seronegative.

CDR3 nucleotides: TGTGCCAGCAGTTCCCTACCCGCTAGGAATGAAAAACTGTTTTTT. Protein product: CASSSLPARNEKLFF. This chain connects TRBV27 to TRBJ1-4; D remains ambiguous. From germline, CDR1 is MNHEY and CDR2 SMNVEV (reference sequence). V gave up 4 bases and J gave up 5 bases, with 14 bases separating them. The CDR3 runs to 15 residues.

This clone appeared a single time. This chain links TRBV28 with TRBJ2-7; 7 bases match TRBD1. This CDR3 has 14 amino acids. With 3 bases clipped from V and 5 bases from J, the junction kept 7 bases outside the gene matches. Germline CDR1 is MDHEN and CDR2 is SYDVKM. The CDR3 DNA sequence: TGTGCCAGCAGTTTCGAGACAGGGTCCAACGAGCAGTACTTC. Protein sequence: CASSFETGSNEQYF. The full variable domain, with the rest looked up from reference TRBV28 and TRBJ2-7, is DVKVTQSSRYLVKRTGEKVFLECVQDMDHENMFWYRQDPGLGLRLIYFSYDVKMKEKGDIPEGYSVSREKKERFSLILESASTNQTSMYLCASSFETGSNEQYFGPGTRLTVT.

This sequence joins TRBV12-5 and TRBJ2-7; 9 nucleotides match TRBD1. V gave up 1 base and J gave up 2 bases; unmatched junction bases: 9. The CDR3 is 17 residues long. Germline lookup yields CDR1 LGHNT and CDR2 FRNRAP. The CDR3 DNA reads TGTGCTAGTGGTTTGGGAATGCGACAGGGGGGGACCTACGAGCAGTACTTC. It translates to CASGLGMRQGGTYEQYF. Using reference TRBV12-5 and TRBJ2-7 for the parts outside the CDR3, the full variable domain is DARVTQTPRHKVTEMGQEVTMRCQPILGHNTVFWYRQTMMQGLELLAYFRNRAPLDDSGMPKDRFSAEMPDATLATLKIQPSEPRDSAVYFCASGLGMRQGGTYEQYFGPGTRLTVT.

The chain has TRBV6-5 and TRBJ2-1, with a possible D match to TRBD2 (6 bases). The CDR3 is 15 residues long. The V gene lost 4 bases and the J gene lost 2 bases, with 12 bases spanning the gap. Germline lookup yields CDR1 MNHEY and CDR2 SVGAGI. CDR3 residues: CASSLEGGPYNEQFF. The DNA for the CDR3 is TGTGCCAGCAGTTTAGAGGGAGGCCCCTACAATGAGCAGTTCTTC.

The chain combines TRBV7-3 with TRBJ2-3; possible D gene TRBD2, 6 bases. Germline V lookup: CDR1 SGHTA, CDR2 FQGTGA. This CDR3 is built from 13 residues. The V and J ends lost 2 bases and 5 bases respectively, with 8 bases between them. CDR3 sequence reads: CASSLGRGDTQYF. CDR3 DNA: TGTGCCAGCAGCTTAGGGCGGGGAGATACGCAGTATTTT. Using reference TRBV7-3 and TRBJ2-3 for the parts outside the CDR3, the full variable domain is GAGVSQTPSNKVTEKGKYVELRCDPISGHTALYWYRQSLGQGPEFLIYFQGTGAADDSGLPNDRFFAVRPEGSVSTLKIQRTERGDSAVYLCASSLGRGDTQYFGPGTRLTVL.

The J gene is TRBJ2-7, the V gene TRBV19; 8 bases match TRBD1. The trim removed 3 bases at V and 5 bases at J, leaving 9 bases unmatched. Germline V lookup: CDR1 LNHDA, CDR2 SQIVND (reference sequence). The CDR3 covers 15 residues. CDR3 in amino acids: CASSIRGTGRDEQYF. In DNA, the CDR3 is TGTGCCAGTAGTATCCGAGGGACAGGCAGGGACGAGCAGTACTTC.

The CDR3 nucleotides read TGCGCCAGCAGTGAGACCGGACAAGCCTATGGCTACACCTTC. As protein: CASSETGQAYGYTF. V gene TRBV10-1 combines with J gene TRBJ1-2; tentative D call: TRBD1 (5 bases). The germline gives CDR1 WNHNN, CDR2 SYGVQD (reference sequence). The CDR3 covers 14 residues. V shed 2 bases and J shed 4 bases, with 11 bases lying between them.

The CDR3 here is CASSYPGTTYEQYF. The CDR3 DNA reads as TGTGCCAGCAGCTACCCCGGGACTACCTACGAGCAGTACTTC. The J gene is TRBJ2-7, the V gene TRBV11-2; 7 positions agree with TRBD2. The germline gives CDR1 SGHAT, CDR2 FQNNGV. Trimming took 4 bases from V and 2 from J; bases not matched to a gene: 5. This CDR3 contains 14 residues.

The chain uses TRBV9 and TRBJ1-1; no clear D. Trimming removed 3 bases at V and 3 bases at J, with 12 bases between. The V gene's germline CDR1 is SGDLS and CDR2 YYNGEE. The CDR3 has 14 amino acids. This CDR3 reads CASSGSDTYTEAFF. DNA of the CDR3: TGTGCCAGCAGCGGATCCGACACTTACACTGAAGCTTTCTTT.

The rearrangement joins TRBV11-2 to TRBJ1-1; 10 positions agree with TRBD1. CDR3 length equals 17 residues. Germline CDR1 and CDR2: SGHAT and FQNNGV. V shed 6 bases, J shed 6 bases, and the junction held 16 bases outside the gene matches. The CDR3 DNA sequence: TGTGCCAGCAGGGCGGGACAGGGGACGGCCCACATAGCTGAAGCTTTCTTT. Protein sequence: CASRAGQGTAHIAEAFF.

V gene TRBV9 combines with J gene TRBJ2-2; possible D gene TRBD1, 6 bases. Per the germline V gene, CDR1 is SGDLS and CDR2 is YYNGEE. CDR3 length: 16 amino acids. Between the trimmed V and J ends, which lost 4 bases and 2 bases, there was a span of 15 bases. The CDR3 nucleotides read TGTGCCAGCAGCCTAGGACAGTCCTCCAACACCGGGGAGCTGTTTTTT. Protein: CASSLGQSSNTGELFF.

With regard to this clone: Germline is not matched at one junction end, which may reflect a read error. This same CDR3 is encoded by further DNA sequences in the sample. The chain couples TRBV27 to TRBJ2-7, with 8 bases matching TRBD1. The length of the CDR3 is 12 residues. Germline CDR1 and CDR2: MNHEY and SMNVEV (reference sequence). CDR3 sequence (DNA): TGTGCTAGCAGGCGGACAGGGTATGAGCAGTACTTC. Translated: CASRRTGYEQYF.

The chain employs TRBV29-1 and TRBJ1-2; no definite D call. Trimming stripped 7 bases from V and 2 bases from J, with 20 bases between. The CDR3 is 15 amino acids. CDR1 and CDR2 from the germline V gene are SQVTM and ANQGSEA. In DNA, the CDR3 is TGCAGCGATTGGAGCGGGATGACATCCAACTATGGCTACACCTTC. This codes for CSDWSGMTSNYGYTF.

Notes on this clone: At the DNA level, this CDR3 is encoded by other sequences in the same sample as well. The genes are TRBV28 and TRBJ1-5; possible D gene TRBD1, 6 bases. Germline V CDR1 and CDR2: MDHEN, SYDVKM. The CDR3 covers 14 residues. Trimming removed 3 bases from V and 0 bases from J, with 6 bases in between. Written as DNA, the CDR3 is TGTGCCAGCAGTTTGACAGGTAGCAATCAGCCCCAGCATTTT. This encodes CASSLTGSNQPQHF.

This clone was counted once. The chain links TRBV15 to TRBJ2-1; 7 nucleotides agree with TRBD2. Trimming took 0 bases from V and 3 from J; bases not matched to a gene: 5. CDR1 is LNHNV and CDR2 is YYDKDF in the germline V gene (reference sequence). There are 16 residues in the CDR3. The CDR3, as DNA: TGTGCCACCAGCAGAGATGTCGCTAGCGGCTACAATGAGCAGTTCTTC. Translating gives CATSRDVASGYNEQFF.

With respect to this clone: One end of the junction fails to match germline, which may point to a read error. The chain employs TRBV11-2 and TRBJ1-1; D not resolved. There are 14 residues in the CDR3. CDR1 and CDR2 from the germline V gene are SGHAT and FQNNGV. This CDR3 is CASSLDLDYREVFF. The CDR3 DNA follows: TGTGCCAGCAGCTTAGATCTAGACTACCGGGAAGTTTTCTTT.

The chain recombines TRBV14 with TRBJ2-7, with D tentatively TRBD2 (7 bases). The CDR3 contains 16 residues. CDR1 SGHDN and CDR2 FVKESK come from the germline V gene. Between the trimmed V and J ends, which lost 0 bases and 4 bases, there was a span of 16 bases. This CDR3 reads CASSQDRGLGRYEQYF. The CDR3 nucleotides read TGTGCCAGCAGCCAAGATCGGGGGCTCGGGAGGTACGAGCAGTACTTC.

A few counts support this clone. V and J are TRBV18 and TRBJ2-3, with a weak D call TRBD2 (6 bases). The germline gives CDR1 KGHSH, CDR2 LQKENI. This CDR3 is 14 amino acids long. Trimming removed 4 bases from V and 2 bases from J, with 10 bases in between. CDR3 sequence: CASSRDLNTDTQYF. DNA for the CDR3: TGTGCCAGCTCACGGGACTTGAACACAGATACGCAGTATTTT.

The genes are TRBV27 and TRBJ2-1, with 7 bases matching TRBD1. This CDR3 region has 15 residues. The germline CDR1 and CDR2 sequences are MNHEY and SMNVEV (reference sequence). V was clipped by 5 bases and J by 3 bases; unmatched bases: 7. For the CDR3, the DNA is TGTGCCAGCAGTCTCATGACAGGGCACTACAATGAGCAGTTCTTC. Translation: CASSLMTGHYNEQFF.

In DNA form, the CDR3 reads TGTGCCAGCAGTTCGGGACAGGGGGCAGGGGGAGCAGTAAGGTACGAGCAGTACTTC. This codes for CASSSGQGAGGAVRYEQYF. This rearrangement joins TRBV28 to TRBJ2-7; 12 positions agree with TRBD1. Germline lookup yields CDR1 MDHEN and CDR2 SYDVKM. Unmatched junction bases numbered 17, after V lost 4 bases and J lost 4 bases. This CDR3 has 19 residues.

A few counts support this clone. This chain joins TRBV19 and TRBJ2-6; D perhaps matches TRBD2 (7 bases). Germline V lookup: CDR1 LNHDA, CDR2 SQIVND (reference sequence). V dropped 1 base and J dropped 4 bases, with 11 bases sitting between them. The CDR3 runs to 16 residues. CDR3: CASSIARGRGANVLTF. In nucleotides, the CDR3 is TGTGCCAGTAGTATAGCGCGGGGGCGAGGGGCCAACGTCCTGACTTTC.

The chain couples TRBV19 to TRBJ2-2; TRBD2 is a possible D gene (5 bases). V gave up 7 bases and J gave up 5 bases, with 17 bases separating them. The germline V gene has CDR1 LNHDA and CDR2 SQIVND (reference sequence). The length of the CDR3 is 15 residues. CDR3 DNA: TGTGCCAGTACCACAATCACTCGGGGAACCGGGGAGCTGTTTTTT. It translates to CASTTITRGTGELFF. The full variable domain, completed using reference TRBV19 and TRBJ2-2, is DGGITQSPKYLFRKEGQNVTLSCEQNLNHDAMYWYRQDPGQGLRLIYYSQIVNDFQKGDIAEGYSVSREKKESFPLTVTSAQKNPTAFYLCASTTITRGTGELFFGEGSRLTVL.